Only one count was recorded for the clone carrying this T cell receptor (beta chain). Its antigen is not known. This entry belongs to a study of graft-versus-host responses after intestinal transplantation. Study-level information: Each transplant was multivisceral, liver-intestinal, or isolated intestinal. The whole recipient group had anti-thymocyte globulin induction followed by tacrolimus and steroids for two to three years. Study-wide results and caveats: Patients with graft-donor T cell macrochimerism had high graft-versus-host to host-versus-graft clonal ratios in allografts. GvH clones turned up in recipient marrow; some had shown up first in ileum or blood.

Libraries were prepared by immunoSEQ multiplex PCR; TCRdb keeps only in-frame clonotypes and omits some of them. Here the sample spans roughly 93,000 clones, approximately 92% being singletons. This TCR was sampled from a human donor who received an intestinal transplant. This sample comprised unstimulated CD8+ T cells sorted from spleen or lymph node cells, obtained before intestinal transplant.

CDR3 in DNA: TGTGCCAGCTCACCACTTGGGACAGGGCCCCCAGTCGGAGGAAACACCATATATTTT. Encoded protein: CASSPLGTGPPVGGNTIYF. The chain is built from TRBV18 and TRBJ1-3; TRBD1 matches 9 bases. Germline CDR1 is KGHSH and CDR2 is LQKENI. V trimming: 1 base; J trimming: 4 bases; junction bases outside the gene matches: 14. This CDR3 comprises 19 residues.